This T cell receptor (beta chain) was retrieved from a study of OX40 agonist ivuxolimab in advanced cancers. Sequencing used immunoSEQ multiplex PCR; TCRdb keeps in-frame clones, though not all of them. The repertoire holds some 60,000 clones, with about 83% as singletons. Germline V gene lookup returns CDR1 SGHTA and CDR2 FQGNSA. The CDR3 consists of 17 residues. V was clipped by 1 base and J by 2 bases, with 14 bases between them. The source of this sequence is an adult with an advanced solid tumor such as melanoma, head and neck, liver or kidney cancer. The material sequenced was CD4+ or CD8+ T cells sorted from blood, taken in a trial of the OX40 agonist ivuxolimab. J is TRBJ2-2 and V is TRBV7-2; D not certain. The CDR3 region is CASSLVTAQSNTGELFF. CDR3 sequence (DNA): TGTGCCAGCAGCTTAGTCACAGCACAGTCAAACACCGGGGAGCTGTTTTTT.